These 10 T cell receptor beta chains originate from one sample sequenced in a study of cytomegalovirus exposure and HLA in healthy donors (dated by TCRdb to 2016 to 2017). Libraries came from the immunoSEQ multiplex PCR assay. The multiplex PCR relied on a mix of 60 forward primers for TCR Vbeta segments and 13 reverse primers for TCR Jbeta segments. This is the immuneACCESS table as TCRdb keeps it, with only in-frame sequences that have V and J called. A part of the clones is gone; compared with another copy, unresolved V genes explain less than half, and the rest is unexplained. Within this sample are around 190,000 clones, with around 81% of them counted one time only. Around 5.4% of the sample lies in the top ten. The specimen sequenced was PBMCs. These receptors were obtained from a man in his forties in good health and CMV-seronegative.

The V and J genes are TRBV5-4 and TRBJ2-5; D may be TRBD1 (5 bases). Per the germline V gene, CDR1 is SGHNT and CDR2 is YYREEE (reference sequence). CDR3 length: 13 residues. V lost 6 bases, J lost 4 bases, and 13 bases lay in between. CDR3 nucleotide sequence: TGTGCCAGCAACAGCAGGGAAACAGAGACCCAGTACTTC. Protein product: CASNSRETETQYF.

The chain uses TRBV4-1 and TRBJ2-7, with 7 bases that match TRBD2. Germline V gives CDR1 MGHRA, CDR2 YSYEKL. The CDR3 length is 16 residues. Trimming at V came to 4 bases and at J to 2 bases, leaving 11 bases not matched to a gene. Here the CDR3 DNA reads TGCGCCAGCAGCCCAATAGGTAGGGGAGGGCCCTACGAGCAGTACTTC. This translates into CASSPIGRGGPYEQYF.

This rearrangement joins TRBV6-5 to TRBJ1-1; no clear D. The CDR3 loop spans 14 amino acids. CDR1 and CDR2 from the germline V gene are MNHEY and SVGAGI. With 0 bases removed from V and 1 base from J, the gap between germline ends came to 6 bases. CDR3 region: CASSYSEGNTEAFF. The CDR3 nucleotides read TGTGCCAGCAGTTACTCTGAGGGGAACACTGAAGCTTTCTTT.

The chain combines TRBV5-1 with TRBJ2-1; 8 positions agree with TRBD2. Trimming at V came to 4 bases and at J to 2 bases, leaving 5 bases not matched to a gene. Germline V gives CDR1 SGHRS, CDR2 YFSETQ. This CDR3 has 15 residues. The CDR3 loop reads CASSRGGTTYNEQFF. CDR3 in DNA: TGCGCCAGCAGCCGCGGGGGGACCACCTACAATGAGCAGTTCTTC. The full variable domain, rest sourced from reference TRBV5-1 and TRBJ2-1, is KAGVTQTPRYLIKTRGQQVTLSCSPISGHRSVSWYQQTPGQGLQFLFEYFSETQRNKGNFPGRFSGRQFSNSRSEMNVSTLELGDSALYLCASSRGGTTYNEQFFGPGTRLTVL.

This rearrangement joins TRBV11-3 to TRBJ2-7; 9 bases align to TRBD2. Germline trimming cut 3 bases from V and 0 bases from J; bases unmatched to any gene: 3. This CDR3 is 15 amino acids long. Germline CDR1 SGHNT, CDR2 YENEEA. Written as DNA, the CDR3 is TGTGCCAGCAGCTTTCTAGCGGGAAACTCCTACGAGCAGTACTTC. Amino acid sequence: CASSFLAGNSYEQYF.

In this sample, this clone turned up a few times. This chain connects TRBV18 to TRBJ1-6; the match to TRBD1 covers 7 bases. The CDR3 extends over 15 amino acids. The germline gives CDR1 KGHSH, CDR2 LQKENI. The V segment lost 2 bases and the J segment 7 bases; nucleotides outside the gene matches: 5. CDR3 bases: TGTGCCAGCTCACCAAGGGGACAGCTAAATTCACCCCTCCACTTT. It yields the protein CASSPRGQLNSPLHF.

For this clone: The junction differs from germline at one of its ends, possibly a read error. The rearrangement links TRBV7-9 to TRBJ2-3, with 10 bases matching TRBD1. Germline V gene data show CDR1 as SEHNR and CDR2 as FQNEAQ (reference sequence). The CDR3 runs to 15 residues. DNA of the CDR3: TGTGCCAGCAGCTTAGGGACAGGGGGGACAGGTACGCAGTATTTT. Its translation is CASSLGTGGTGTQYF.

The rearrangement uses TRBV4-1 and TRBJ2-2, with 7 positions matching TRBD2. V was clipped by 3 bases and J by 0 bases; unmatched bases: 1. Germline V gene lookup returns CDR1 MGHRA and CDR2 YSYEKL. This CDR3 contains 15 residues. The CDR3 loop is CASSQLAANTGELFF. Here the CDR3 DNA reads TGCGCCAGCAGCCAGCTAGCGGCGAACACCGGGGAGCTGTTTTTT.

The chain recombines TRBV7-9 with TRBJ2-7, with a possible D match to TRBD1 (7 bases). The germline V gene has CDR1 SEHNR and CDR2 FQNEAQ (reference sequence). This CDR3 has 13 amino acids. Trimming cost V 3 bases and J 4 bases, with 10 bases left between them. In nucleotides, the CDR3 is TGTGCCAGCAGCTTTGCAGGGGGGTACGAGCAGTACTTC. Translating it yields CASSFAGGYEQYF.

This clone showed up just once. This CDR3 is CASSRMGHRNEKLFF. The CDR3 nucleotides are TGTGCCAGCAGTCGGATGGGACACAGAAATGAAAAACTGTTTTTT. This sequence joins TRBV6-5 and TRBJ1-4, with D possibly matching TRBD1 (6 bases). V was cut by 5 bases and J by 5 bases, with 15 bases left in between. The CDR3 length is 15 residues. In germline, CDR1 is MNHEY, CDR2 SVGAGI.